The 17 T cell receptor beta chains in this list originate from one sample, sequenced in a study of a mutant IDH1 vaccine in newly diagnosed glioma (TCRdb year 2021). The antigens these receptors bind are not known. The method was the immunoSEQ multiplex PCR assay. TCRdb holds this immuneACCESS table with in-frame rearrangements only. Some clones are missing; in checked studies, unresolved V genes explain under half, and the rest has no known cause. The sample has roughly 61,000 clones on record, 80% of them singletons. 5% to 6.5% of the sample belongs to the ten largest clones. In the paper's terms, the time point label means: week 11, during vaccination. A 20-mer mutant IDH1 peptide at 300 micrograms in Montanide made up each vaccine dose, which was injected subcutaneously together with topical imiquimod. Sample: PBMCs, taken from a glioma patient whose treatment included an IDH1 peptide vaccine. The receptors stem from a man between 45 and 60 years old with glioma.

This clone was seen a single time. Here the CDR3 DNA reads TGTGCCAGCAGCTTGGATGGAGAGCAGTACTTC. This sequence encodes CASSLDGEQYF. The chain couples TRBV5-6 to TRBJ2-7; D not resolved. The CDR3 sequence is 11 residues long. CDR1 is SGHDT, CDR2 YYEEEE, per germline. The V and J ends lost 0 bases and 7 bases respectively, with 5 bases between them.

For the CDR3, the DNA is TGCGCCAGCAGAATGGCGGGAGGCGACGAGCAGTACTTC. This gives the protein CASRMAGGDEQYF. This rearrangement joins TRBV4-1 to TRBJ2-7; TRBD2 matches at 8 bases. Germline V CDR1 and CDR2: MGHRA, YSYEKL. This CDR3 comprises 13 residues. V was clipped by 6 bases and J by 5 bases; unmatched bases: 6.

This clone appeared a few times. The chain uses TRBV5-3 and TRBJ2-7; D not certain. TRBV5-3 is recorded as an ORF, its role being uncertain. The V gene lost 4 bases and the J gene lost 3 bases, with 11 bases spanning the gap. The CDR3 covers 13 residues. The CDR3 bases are TGTGCCAGAAGCGCACTACTGAGCTACGAGCAGTACTTC. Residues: CARSALLSYEQYF.

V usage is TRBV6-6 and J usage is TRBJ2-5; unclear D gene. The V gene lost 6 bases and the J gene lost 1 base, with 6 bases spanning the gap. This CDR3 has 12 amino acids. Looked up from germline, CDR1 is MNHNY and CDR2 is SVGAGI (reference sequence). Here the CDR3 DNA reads TGTGCCAGCAGGGCTGCCCAAGAGACCCAGTACTTC. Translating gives CASRAAQETQYF.

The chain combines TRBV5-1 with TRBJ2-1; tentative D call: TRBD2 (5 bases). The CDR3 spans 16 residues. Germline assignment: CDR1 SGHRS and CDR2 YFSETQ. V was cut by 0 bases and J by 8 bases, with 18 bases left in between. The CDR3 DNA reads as TGCGCCAGCAGCTTGGCTGGAGGTAGTTGGAAAGATGAGCAGTTCTTC. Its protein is CASSLAGGSWKDEQFF. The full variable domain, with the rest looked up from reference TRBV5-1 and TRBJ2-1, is KAGVTQTPRYLIKTRGQQVTLSCSPISGHRSVSWYQQTPGQGLQFLFEYFSETQRNKGNFPGRFSGRQFSNSRSEMNVSTLELGDSALYLCASSLAGGSWKDEQFFGPGTRLTVL.

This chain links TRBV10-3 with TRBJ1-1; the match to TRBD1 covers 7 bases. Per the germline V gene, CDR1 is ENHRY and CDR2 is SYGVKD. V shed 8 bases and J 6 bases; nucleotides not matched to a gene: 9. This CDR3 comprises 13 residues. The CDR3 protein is CAIGETGRSEAFF. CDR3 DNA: TGTGCCATCGGGGAGACAGGGAGGTCTGAAGCTTTCTTT.

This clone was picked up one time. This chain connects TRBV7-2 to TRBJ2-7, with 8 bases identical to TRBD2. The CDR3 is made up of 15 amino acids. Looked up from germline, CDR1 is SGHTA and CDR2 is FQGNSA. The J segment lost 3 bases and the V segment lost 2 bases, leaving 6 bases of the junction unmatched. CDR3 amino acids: CASSLSRGRSYEQYF. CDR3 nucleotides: TGTGCCAGCAGCTTATCGCGCGGGAGGAGCTACGAGCAGTACTTC.

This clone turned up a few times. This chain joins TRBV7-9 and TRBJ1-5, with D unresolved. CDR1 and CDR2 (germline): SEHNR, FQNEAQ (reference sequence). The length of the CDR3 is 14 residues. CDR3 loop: CASTTGQTGQPQHF. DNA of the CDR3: TGTGCAAGTACCACCGGGCAGACCGGCCAGCCCCAGCATTTT.

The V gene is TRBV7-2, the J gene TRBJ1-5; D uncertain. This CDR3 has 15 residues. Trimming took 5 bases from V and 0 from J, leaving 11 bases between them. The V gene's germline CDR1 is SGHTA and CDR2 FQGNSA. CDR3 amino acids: CASSQDYYSNQPQHF. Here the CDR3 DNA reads TGTGCCAGCAGCCAAGACTATTATAGCAATCAGCCCCAGCATTTT.

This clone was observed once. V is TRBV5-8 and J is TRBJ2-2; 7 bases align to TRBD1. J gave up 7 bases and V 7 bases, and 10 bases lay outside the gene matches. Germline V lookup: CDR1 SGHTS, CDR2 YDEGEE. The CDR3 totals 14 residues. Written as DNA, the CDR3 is TGTGCCAGCCGAGACAGGGATCTGAACGGGGAGCTGTTTTTT. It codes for CASRDRDLNGELFF.

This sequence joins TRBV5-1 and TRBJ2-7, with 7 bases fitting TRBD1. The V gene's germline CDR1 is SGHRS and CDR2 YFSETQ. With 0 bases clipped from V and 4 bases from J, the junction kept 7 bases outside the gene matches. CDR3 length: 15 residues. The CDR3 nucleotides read TGCGCCAGCAGCTTGGAGCTAGGGGGCGAATACGAGCAGTACTTC. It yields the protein CASSLELGGEYEQYF.

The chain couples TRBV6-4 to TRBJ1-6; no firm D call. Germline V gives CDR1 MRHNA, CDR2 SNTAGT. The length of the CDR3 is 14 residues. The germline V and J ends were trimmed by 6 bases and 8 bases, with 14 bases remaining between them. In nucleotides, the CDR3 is TGTGCCAGCAGCGGTGGGGTTGGCGATTCACCCCTCCACTTT. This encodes CASSGGVGDSPLHF.

The CDR3 DNA reads TGTGCCAGCGAGGGGAATAGGGACGAGCAGTACTTC. Translated: CASEGNRDEQYF. V usage is TRBV6-1 and J usage is TRBJ2-7; D tentatively reads TRBD1 or TRBD2 (5 bases each). Trimming took 8 bases from V and 5 from J, leaving 13 bases between them. There are 12 residues in the CDR3. Germline V CDR1 and CDR2: MNHNS, SASEGT.

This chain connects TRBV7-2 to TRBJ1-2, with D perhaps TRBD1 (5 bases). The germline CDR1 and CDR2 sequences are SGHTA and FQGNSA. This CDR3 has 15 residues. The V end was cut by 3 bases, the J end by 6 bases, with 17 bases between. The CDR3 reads CASSFGTSRADGYTF. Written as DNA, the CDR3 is TGTGCCAGCAGCTTCGGGACTTCCCGAGCAGATGGCTACACCTTC. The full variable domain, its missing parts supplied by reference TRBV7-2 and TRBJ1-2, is GAGVSQSPSNKVTEKGKDVELRCDPISGHTALYWYRQSLGQGLEFLIYFQGNSAPDKSGLPSDRFSAERTGGSVSTLTIQRTQQEDSAVYLCASSFGTSRADGYTFGSGTRLTVV.

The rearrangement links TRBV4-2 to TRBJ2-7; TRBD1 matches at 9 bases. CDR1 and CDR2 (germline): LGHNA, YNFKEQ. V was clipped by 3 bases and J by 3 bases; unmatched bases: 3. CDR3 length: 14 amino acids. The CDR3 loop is CASSQRQGVYEQYF. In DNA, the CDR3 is TGTGCCAGCAGCCAGCGACAGGGGGTCTACGAGCAGTACTTC.

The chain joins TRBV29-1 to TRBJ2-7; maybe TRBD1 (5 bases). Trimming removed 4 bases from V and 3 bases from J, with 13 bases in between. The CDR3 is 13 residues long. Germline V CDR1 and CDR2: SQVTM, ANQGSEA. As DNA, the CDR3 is TGCAGCGTTGGGAACGACAGACTCTACGAGCAGTACTTC. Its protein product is CSVGNDRLYEQYF.

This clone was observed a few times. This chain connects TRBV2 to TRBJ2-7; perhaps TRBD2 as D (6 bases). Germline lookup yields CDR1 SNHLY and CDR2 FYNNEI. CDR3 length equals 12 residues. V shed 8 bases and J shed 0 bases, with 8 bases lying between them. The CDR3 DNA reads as TGTGCCAGCCGGGACTTCTCCTACGAGCAGTACTTC. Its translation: CASRDFSYEQYF.